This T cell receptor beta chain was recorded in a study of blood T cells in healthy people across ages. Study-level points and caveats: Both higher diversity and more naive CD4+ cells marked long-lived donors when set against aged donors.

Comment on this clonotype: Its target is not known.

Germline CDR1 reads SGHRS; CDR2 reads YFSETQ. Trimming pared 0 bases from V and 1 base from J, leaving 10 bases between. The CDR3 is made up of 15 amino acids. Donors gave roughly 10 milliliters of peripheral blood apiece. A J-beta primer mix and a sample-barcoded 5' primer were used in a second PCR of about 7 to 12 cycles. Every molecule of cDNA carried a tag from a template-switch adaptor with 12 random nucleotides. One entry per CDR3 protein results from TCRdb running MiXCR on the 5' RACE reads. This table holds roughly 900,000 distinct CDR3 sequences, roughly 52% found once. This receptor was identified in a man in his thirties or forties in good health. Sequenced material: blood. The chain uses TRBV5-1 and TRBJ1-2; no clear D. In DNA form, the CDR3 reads TGCGCCAGCAGCTTGGAGGCCAGAGATAACTATGGCTACACCTTC. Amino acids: CASSLEARDNYGYTF.